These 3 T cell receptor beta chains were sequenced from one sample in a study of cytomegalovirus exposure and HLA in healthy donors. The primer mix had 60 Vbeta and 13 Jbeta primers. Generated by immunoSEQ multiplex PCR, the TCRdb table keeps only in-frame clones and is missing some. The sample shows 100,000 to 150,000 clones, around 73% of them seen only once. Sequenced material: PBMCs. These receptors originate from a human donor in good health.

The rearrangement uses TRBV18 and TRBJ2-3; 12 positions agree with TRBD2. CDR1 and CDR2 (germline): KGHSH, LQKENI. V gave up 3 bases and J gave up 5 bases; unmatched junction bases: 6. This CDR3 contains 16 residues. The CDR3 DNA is TGTGCCAGCTCACCTGAACCGGGACTAGCGGGAGATACGCAGTATTTT. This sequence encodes CASSPEPGLAGDTQYF.

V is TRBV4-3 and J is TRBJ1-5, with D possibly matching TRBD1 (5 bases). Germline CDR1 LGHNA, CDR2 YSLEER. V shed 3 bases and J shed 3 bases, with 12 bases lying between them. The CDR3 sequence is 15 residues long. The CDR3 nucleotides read TGCGCCAGCAGCCAGGATACAGGAATCAATCAGCCCCAGCATTTT. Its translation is CASSQDTGINQPQHF.

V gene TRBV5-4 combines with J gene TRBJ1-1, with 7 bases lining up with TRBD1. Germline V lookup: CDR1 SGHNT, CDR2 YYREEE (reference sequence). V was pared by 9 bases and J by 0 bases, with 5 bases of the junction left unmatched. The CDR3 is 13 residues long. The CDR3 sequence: CATRTGVNTEAFF. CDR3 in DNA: TGTGCCACCAGGACAGGAGTGAACACTGAAGCTTTCTTT.